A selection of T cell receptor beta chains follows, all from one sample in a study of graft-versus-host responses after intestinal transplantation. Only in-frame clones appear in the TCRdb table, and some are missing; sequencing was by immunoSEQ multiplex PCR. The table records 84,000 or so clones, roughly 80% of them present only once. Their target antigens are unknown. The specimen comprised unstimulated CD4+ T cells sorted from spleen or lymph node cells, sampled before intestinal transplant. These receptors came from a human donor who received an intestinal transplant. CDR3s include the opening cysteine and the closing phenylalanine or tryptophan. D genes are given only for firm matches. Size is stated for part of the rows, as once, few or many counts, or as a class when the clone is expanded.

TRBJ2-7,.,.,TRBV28,TGTGCCAGCCCCAGGAGGACGTTATTC,CASPRRTLF
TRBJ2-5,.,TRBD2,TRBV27,TGTGCCAGCAGTTTGCGGGGGGGGTGGGAGCAGTACTTC,CASSLRGGWEQYF
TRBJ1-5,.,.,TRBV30,TGTGCCTGGAGTGCGGGGTTTAATCAGCCCCAGCATTTT,CAWSAGFNQPQHF
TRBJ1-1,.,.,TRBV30,TGTGCCTGGAGAGACTCGTCGGGGTCTGAAGCTTTCTTT,CAWRDSSGSEAFF
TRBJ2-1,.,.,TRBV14,TGTGCCAGCAGCCAAGGGTCCAGGGGCCCTTGGGATGAGCAGTTCTTC,CASSQGSRGPWDEQFF
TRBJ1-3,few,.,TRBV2,TGTGCCAGCAGTACAGCATCCTCTGGAAACACCATATATTTT,CASSTASSGNTIYF
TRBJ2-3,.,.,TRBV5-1,TGCGCCAGCAGCAGGGTTGGAGGGGCCACAGATACGCAGTATTTT,CASSRVGGATDTQYF
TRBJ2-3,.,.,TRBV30,TGTGCCTGGAGTGCCTCTTGGCGGGATACGCAGTATTTT,CAWSASWRDTQYF
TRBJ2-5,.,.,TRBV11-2,TGTGCCAGCAGCGGGGTAGCGGAGTACTTC,CASSGVAEYF
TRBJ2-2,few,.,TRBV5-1,TGCGCCAGCAGCTTCGGGACAATGAACACCGGGGAGCTGTTTTTT,CASSFGTMNTGELFF
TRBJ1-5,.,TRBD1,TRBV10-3,TGTGCCATCAGTGGGGACAGGGGCAATCAGCCCCAGCATTTT,CAISGDRGNQPQHF
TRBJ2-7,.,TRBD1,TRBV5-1,TGCGCCAGCAGAGCACCCGGACAGGGCTACGAGCAGTACTTC,CASRAPGQGYEQYF
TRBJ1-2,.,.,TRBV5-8,TGTGCCAGCAGCTTGGGGGGCGCCTACTATGGCTACACCTTC,CASSLGGAYYGYTF
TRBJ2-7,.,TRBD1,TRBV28,TGTGCCAGCAGTACGACCGGGACAGGGATGTACGAGCAGTACTTC,CASSTTGTGMYEQYF
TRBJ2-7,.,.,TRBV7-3,TGTGCCAGCAGCTTAACTCCCGGTCCCTACGAGCAGTACTTC,CASSLTPGPYEQYF
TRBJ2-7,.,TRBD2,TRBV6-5,TGTGCCAGCAGTCTAGCGGGGAACTACGAGCAGTACTTC,CASSLAGNYEQYF
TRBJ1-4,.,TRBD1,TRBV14,TGTGCCAGCAGCCAAGGGAAGTCCAGGGGATCAGGGGGTGAAAAACTGTTTTTT,CASSQGKSRGSGGEKLFF
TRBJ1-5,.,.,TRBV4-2,TGTGCCAGCAGCCAAGGGAGTGAGGCTAATAGCAATCAGCCCCAGCATTTT,CASSQGSEANSNQPQHF
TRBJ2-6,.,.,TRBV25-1,TGTGCCAGCAGTAAGGGGTTTGGGGCCAACGTCCTGACTTTC,CASSKGFGANVLTF
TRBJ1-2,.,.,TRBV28,TGTGCCAGCAGTTTAGGCAACGGACAGCGGTTCGGCTACACCTTC,CASSLGNGQRFGYTF
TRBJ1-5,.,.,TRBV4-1,TGCGCCAGCAGCCAAGCCGCCAGGGGAATCAATCAGCCCCAGCATTTT,CASSQAARGINQPQHF
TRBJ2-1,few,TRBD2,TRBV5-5,TGTGCCAGCAGCCGACTAGCGGGGAGCTACAATGAGCAGTTCTTC,CASSRLAGSYNEQFF
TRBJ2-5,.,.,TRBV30,TGTGCCTGGAGTCACGGGGTCGTTGGGGAGACCCAGTACTTC,CAWSHGVVGETQYF
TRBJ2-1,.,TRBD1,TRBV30,TGTGCCTGGAGTTCGGACAGGGAGAATGAGCAGTTCTTC,CAWSSDRENEQFF
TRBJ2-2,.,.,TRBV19,TGTGCCAGTAGTATCGGGGGGCGGACCGGGGAGCTGTTTTTT,CASSIGGRTGELFF
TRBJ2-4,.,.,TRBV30,TGTGCCTGGAGTGTACATGGACAGTACTCCAAAAACATTCAGTACTTC,CAWSVHGQYSKNIQYF
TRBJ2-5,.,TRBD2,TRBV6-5,TGTGCCAGCAGTCCGACTAGCGGGATAGAGACCCAGTACTTC,CASSPTSGIETQYF
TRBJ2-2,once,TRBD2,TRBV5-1,TGCGCCAGCAGCTTGAGGAGCGGGGGGGCCGGGGAGCTGTTTTTT,CASSLRSGGAGELFF
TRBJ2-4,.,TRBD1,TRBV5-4,TGTGCCAGCAGCTTGGGGACAGGAGGCGCCAAAAACATTCAGTACTTC,CASSLGTGGAKNIQYF
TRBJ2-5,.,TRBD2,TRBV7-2,TGTGCCAGCAGCTTAGGCCTGGGACTAGCGACTTCCGCAGGGACCCAGTACTTC,CASSLGLGLATSAGTQYF
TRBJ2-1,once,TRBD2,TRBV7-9,TGTGCCAGCAGCAGCGAAGGGACTAGGAAGTTCTTC,CASSSEGTRKFF
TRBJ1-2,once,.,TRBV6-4,TGTGCCAGCAGTCTTGAGGGCGGCTATGGCTACACCTTC,CASSLEGGYGYTF
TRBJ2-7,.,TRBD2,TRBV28,TGTGCCAGCAGTTTAGGCGGGAGGGGCTACGAGCAGTACTTC,CASSLGGRGYEQYF
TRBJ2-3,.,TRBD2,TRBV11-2,TGTGCCAGCAGCTCCCAGCGGGAGATTTCAAATACGCAGTATTTT,CASSSQREISNTQYF
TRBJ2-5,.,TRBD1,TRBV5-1,TGCGCCAGCAGACACTCCGGGACAGGGAGGGAGACCCAGTACTTC,CASRHSGTGRETQYF
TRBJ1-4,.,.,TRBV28,TGTGCCAGCAGTATGCCAGGCGACGGGAGCGAAAAACTGTTTTTT,CASSMPGDGSEKLFF
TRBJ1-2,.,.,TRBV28,TGTGCCAGCAGTTTGTCTATGGGGGGAGGAGGCTACACCTTC,CASSLSMGGGGYTF
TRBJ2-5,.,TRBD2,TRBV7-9,TGTGCCAGCAGCTTCGATAGCGGGGTAGAGACCCAGTACTTC,CASSFDSGVETQYF
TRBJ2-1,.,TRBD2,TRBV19,TGTGCCAGTAGTTTGCGGGAGGGATACAATGAGCAGTTCTTC,CASSLREGYNEQFF
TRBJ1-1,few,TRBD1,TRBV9,TGTGCCAGCAGTAGAGGGACAGGAGGATTGGAGGCTTTCTTT,CASSRGTGGLEAFF
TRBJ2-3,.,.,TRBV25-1,TGTGCCAGCAGTGAGGTAGCAACAGATACGCAGTATTTT,CASSEVATDTQYF
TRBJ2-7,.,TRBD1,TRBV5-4,TGTGCCAGCAGCTCGCTGGACAGGGGGCCTCTCTACGAGCAGTACTTC,CASSSLDRGPLYEQYF